The 12 T cell receptor beta chains given below trace back to one sample, sequenced in a study of shared clonotypes between healthy human individuals. Measured with immunoSEQ multiplex PCR; TCRdb has only the in-frame clones, and not every one. There are roughly 1,100,000 clones in the sample; around 76% occur only once, and approximately 1.3% lies in the top ten. Source material: memory CD4+ T cells sorted from blood. Documented subset: CD45RA-negative fraction. These receptors were taken from a man younger than 35 in good health.

The V gene is TRBV19, the J gene TRBJ1-1; D remains ambiguous. V was clipped by 7 bases and J by 0 bases, with 9 bases between them. The CDR3 totals 13 residues. Germline loops: CDR1 LNHDA, CDR2 SQIVND (reference sequence). The CDR3 reads CASTPRVNTEAFF. The CDR3 nucleotides are TGTGCCAGTACGCCAAGGGTGAACACTGAAGCTTTCTTT.

The chain joins TRBV11-3 to TRBJ1-4; 8 bases are shared with TRBD1. The ends lost 1 base at V and 8 bases at J; junction bases unmatched: 18. Germline loops: CDR1 SGHNT, CDR2 YENEEA. The CDR3 is 19 residues long. The CDR3 region is CASSLVNRGQGTDKEKLFF. The CDR3 DNA sequence: TGTGCCAGCAGCTTAGTTAACCGTGGACAGGGCACGGATAAGGAAAAACTGTTTTTT.

The chain recombines TRBV2 with TRBJ1-6; D may be TRBD1 (5 bases). Looked up from germline, CDR1 is SNHLY and CDR2 is FYNNEI. The ends were cut back, 5 bases at V and 6 bases at J, with 14 bases in the middle. CDR3 length: 15 amino acids. The CDR3 region has the DNA TGTGCCAGCAGTCCCGGGGGGATCGGTAATTCACCCCTCCACTTT. Translation: CASSPGGIGNSPLHF. Full variable domain (outside the CDR3, taken from reference TRBV2 and TRBJ1-6): EPEVTQTPSHQVTQMGQEVILRCVPISNHLYFYWYRQILGQKVEFLVSFYNNEISEKSEIFDDQFSVERPDGSNFTLKIRSTKLEDSAMYFCASSPGGIGNSPLHFGNGTRLTVT.

V usage is TRBV7-9 and J usage is TRBJ2-3; 7 nucleotides match TRBD2. The V gene's germline CDR1 is SEHNR and CDR2 FQNEAQ (reference sequence). The J segment lost 0 bases and the V segment lost 3 bases, leaving 3 bases of the junction unmatched. The CDR3 has 15 residues. CDR3 nucleotides: TGTGCCAGCAGCTTTCTTAGCGGGAGCACAGATACGCAGTATTTT. Protein sequence: CASSFLSGSTDTQYF.

The CDR3 loop reads CASSPSPKTGKETQYF. The CDR3 DNA reads TGTGCCAGCTCACCAAGCCCCAAGACAGGCAAAGAGACCCAGTACTTC. The chain recombines TRBV18 with TRBJ2-5; maybe TRBD1 (6 bases). Germline assignment: CDR1 KGHSH and CDR2 LQKENI. The CDR3 runs 16 residues. Deletions cut 2 bases from V and 3 bases from J, with 16 bases between.

V gene TRBV7-9 combines with J gene TRBJ2-3; 9 nucleotides match TRBD1. With 4 bases clipped from V and 2 bases from J, the junction kept 7 bases outside the gene matches. This CDR3 spans 16 amino acids. Germline V gene sequence: CDR1 SEHNR, CDR2 FQNEAQ (reference sequence). The CDR3: CASSSRDRAFTDTQYF. For the CDR3, the DNA is TGTGCCAGCAGCTCGCGGGACAGGGCATTCACAGATACGCAGTATTTT. Together with reference TRBV7-9 and TRBJ2-3, the CDR3 gives the full variable domain: DTGVSQNPRHKITKRGQNVTFRCDPISEHNRLYWYRQTLGQGPEFLTYFQNEAQLEKSRLLSDRFSAERPKGSFSTLEIQRTEQGDSAMYLCASSSRDRAFTDTQYFGPGTRLTVL.

Only a few counts were recorded for this clone. The chain has TRBV11-3 and TRBJ2-3, with 8 positions matching TRBD2. V was pared by 1 base and J by 12 bases, with 18 bases of the junction left unmatched. This CDR3 comprises 17 residues. Germline V gene sequence: CDR1 SGHNT, CDR2 YENEEA. DNA for the CDR3: TGTGCCAGCAGCTTAGGGGCGGACTATGGCGTAGCGGGGTCCCAGTATTTT. As protein: CASSLGADYGVAGSQYF.

This clone has more than one count but fewer than ten. V and J are TRBV5-4 and TRBJ2-1; tentatively, D is TRBD2 (6 bases). V lost 6 bases and J 7 bases, leaving 20 bases between the germline ends. The CDR3 extends over 15 amino acids. Germline V lookup: CDR1 SGHNT, CDR2 YYREEE (reference sequence). The CDR3 region is CASNPTGRIGNEQFF. CDR3 bases: TGTGCCAGCAATCCTACCGGGAGAATTGGTAATGAGCAGTTCTTC.

The chain is built from TRBV7-2 and TRBJ1-3; 9 bases match TRBD1. With 4 bases clipped from V and 2 bases from J, the junction kept 0 bases outside the gene matches. The CDR3 is 14 amino acids. Per the germline V gene, CDR1 is SGHTA and CDR2 is FQGNSA. The CDR3 sequence: CASSWDRAGNTIYF. CDR3 nucleotide sequence: TGTGCCAGCAGCTGGGACAGGGCTGGAAACACCATATATTTT.

The genes are TRBV5-1 and TRBJ2-6; D possibly corresponds to TRBD2 (5 bases). Germline lookup yields CDR1 SGHRS and CDR2 YFSETQ. The V gene lost 6 bases and the J gene lost 4 bases, with 14 bases spanning the gap. The CDR3 is 15 amino acids. The CDR3 nucleotides are TGCGCCAGCACTGTGGAGGCGTTCGGGGCCAACGTCCTGACTTTC. Its protein product is CASTVEAFGANVLTF.

This clone appeared a few times. The chain couples TRBV10-3 to TRBJ2-7, with D tentatively TRBD1 (6 bases). CDR3 length: 16 amino acids. V was shortened by 0 bases and J by 1 base, with 13 bases between the two germline ends. CDR1 is ENHRY, CDR2 SYGVKD, per germline. CDR3 in amino acids: CAISESQRTDSYEQYF. The DNA of the CDR3 is TGTGCCATCAGTGAGTCACAAAGGACAGATTCCTACGAGCAGTACTTC.

The chain joins TRBV27 to TRBJ1-2; 9 bases agree with TRBD1. V lost 5 bases to trimming and J lost 6 bases; unmatched junction nucleotides: 10. CDR1 is MNHEY and CDR2 is SMNVEV in the germline V gene (reference sequence). This CDR3 has 15 amino acids. In DNA form, the CDR3 reads TGTGCCAGCAGTACCACCGGACAGGGGAGCCATGGCTACACCTTC. Protein sequence: CASSTTGQGSHGYTF.